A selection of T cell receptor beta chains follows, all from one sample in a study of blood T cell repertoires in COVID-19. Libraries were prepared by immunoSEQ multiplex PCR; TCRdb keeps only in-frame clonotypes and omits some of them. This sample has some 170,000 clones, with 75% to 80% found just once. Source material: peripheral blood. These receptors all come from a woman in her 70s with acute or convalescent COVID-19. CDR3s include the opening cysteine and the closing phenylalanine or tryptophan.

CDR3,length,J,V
CASSLGGQGFWSGREKLFF,19,TRBJ1-4,TRBV5-4
CSASSRASGIAYNEQFF,17,TRBJ2-1,TRBV20-1
CASSKGKGAGVETDTQYF,18,TRBJ2-3,TRBV21-1
CASSPGLAGKSSYNEQFF,18,TRBJ2-1,TRBV5-1
CASSEWGGTSVYNEQFF,17,TRBJ2-1,TRBV2
CASNTGSNGELFF,13,TRBJ2-2,TRBV12-3/TRBV12-4
CASSFTVLGYGYTF,14,TRBJ1-2,TRBV7-8
CASSLQGTLNYGYTF,15,TRBJ1-2,TRBV28
CASSSNRGDRVYSGANVLTF,20,TRBJ2-6,TRBV5-1
CASGRSGTSGRETQYF,16,TRBJ2-5,TRBV21-1
CASSKAGGNYEQYF,14,TRBJ2-7,TRBV5-4
CSASGAGRGDTQYF,14,TRBJ2-3,TRBV20-1
CASSRLVAASEQYF,14,TRBJ2-7,TRBV9
CASSEGVRSGTGEETQYF,18,TRBJ2-5,TRBV9
CASSQATTNYGYTF,14,TRBJ1-2,TRBV3-1/TRBV3-2
CASLTGDGWAYEQYF,15,TRBJ2-7,TRBV6-6
CASSPSRGQGEQETQYF,17,TRBJ2-5,TRBV25-1
CASSQSRSEAFF,12,TRBJ1-1,TRBV3-1/TRBV3-2
CAWRSFGRSSYEQYF,15,TRBJ2-7,TRBV30
CASSGDSVTSEKLFF,15,TRBJ1-4,TRBV10-1
CATSEGGSNTEAFF,14,TRBJ1-1,TRBV24-1
CATSDSTSGLTDTQYF,16,TRBJ2-3,TRBV24-1
CASSELLAGGHINYEQYF,18,TRBJ2-7,TRBV10-2
CASSIGEGFTEAFF,14,TRBJ1-1,TRBV19
CASSLANSGGLLNTEAFF,18,TRBJ1-1,TRBV5-1
CASSFSFAGYGYTF,14,TRBJ1-2,TRBV7-2
CASSPAREETQYF,13,TRBJ2-5,TRBV19
CASSLSGANVLTF,13,TRBJ2-6,TRBV12-3/TRBV12-4
CATSGGTANYGYTF,14,TRBJ1-2,TRBV24-1
CASSQLRGGYGYTF,14,TRBJ1-2,TRBV3-1/TRBV3-2
CASSLEGWTGGNTEAFF,17,TRBJ1-1,TRBV7-9
CASSFSQGRTEAFF,14,TRBJ1-1,TRBV19
CASRLTSGIQPEQFF,15,TRBJ2-1,TRBV2
CASSLFGVNNSPLHF,15,TRBJ1-6,TRBV5-4
CASSLDTSRYEQYF,14,TRBJ2-7,TRBV11-2
CAISDVVGRRDTDTQYF,17,TRBJ2-3,TRBV10-3
CASIFNRGNPDTQYF,15,TRBJ2-3,TRBV2
CASSRQTGNTIYF,13,TRBJ1-3,TRBV3-1/TRBV3-2
CASSEDRHRALHF,13,TRBJ1-6,TRBV2
CASSLLAETADTQYF,15,TRBJ2-3,TRBV5-1
CASSPRIESHRGLNSPLHF,19,TRBJ1-6,TRBV9
CASSLRREGHYNEQFF,16,TRBJ2-1,TRBV5-1
CAISESITGAGEQYF,15,TRBJ2-7,TRBV10-3
CAISGTGLAGRETQYF,16,TRBJ2-5,TRBV10-3
CASSGAGYQETQYF,14,TRBJ2-5,TRBV9
CASSLGREGMAPQHF,15,TRBJ1-5,TRBV5-6
CASSQGMGQGALHF,14,TRBJ1-6,TRBV3-1/TRBV3-2
CASRDRGRQNTEAFF,15,TRBJ1-1,TRBV6-5
CASSLGGSYNEQFF,14,TRBJ2-1,TRBV7-3
CASSPTGLEQYF,12,TRBJ2-7,TRBV18
CASSLSGSKTQYF,13,TRBJ2-5,TRBV12-3/TRBV12-4
CASSFERPGLAGGRETQYF,19,TRBJ2-5,TRBV27
CASRNKAANTGELFF,15,TRBJ2-2,TRBV2
CASSKTSGRLNEQFF,15,TRBJ2-1,TRBV6-5
CASSTQGATSYEQYF,15,TRBJ2-7,TRBV19
CASSVTSGEAYEQYF,15,TRBJ2-7,TRBV11-1